Listed below are T cell receptor beta chains from one sample, sequenced in a study of siplizumab effects on memory and regulatory T cells. The repertoire was sequenced with immunoSEQ multiplex PCR; TCRdb's copy has only in-frame clones and lacks some. The sample carries approximately 97,000 clones, around 90% recorded once. The sequenced sample was CD4+ T cells sorted from blood. Source of these receptors: a human donor in good health. CDR3s include the opening cysteine and the closing phenylalanine or tryptophan. Each record gives: J gene, D gene, clone size, V gene, CDR3 protein, CDR3 DNA. D genes are given only for firm matches. Expanded clones get a size class; other rows say once, few or many, or leave the size out.

J: TRBJ2-7; D: -; size: -; V: TRBV11-2; CDR3: CASRSTFYEQYF; DNA: TGTGCCAGCAGATCGACTTTCTACGAGCAGTACTTC
J: TRBJ1-1; D: -; size: -; V: TRBV29-1; CDR3: CSGRIQGFAEAFF; DNA: TGCAGCGGACGAATACAGGGTTTCGCTGAAGCTTTCTTT
J: TRBJ2-1; D: TRBD2; size: -; V: TRBV7-7; CDR3: CASSGTPGLARNEQFF; DNA: TGTGCCAGCAGCGGGACTCCGGGACTAGCGAGGAATGAGCAGTTCTTC
J: TRBJ2-3; D: TRBD2; size: -; V: TRBV9; CDR3: CASSSRLAGATDTQYF; DNA: TGTGCCAGCAGCTCCCGACTAGCGGGAGCTACAGATACGCAGTATTTT
J: TRBJ1-4; D: -; size: -; V: TRBV28; CDR3: CASEMPGAEKLFF; DNA: TGTGCCAGCGAAATGCCGGGGGCAGAAAAACTGTTTTTT
J: TRBJ1-2; D: -; size: -; V: TRBV28; CDR3: CASSVSGVPYGYTF; DNA: TGTGCCAGCAGTGTTTCGGGGGTCCCTTATGGCTACACCTTC
J: TRBJ1-2; D: -; size: -; V: TRBV19; CDR3: CASSTGRRANYGYTF; DNA: TGTGCCAGTAGTACCGGACGGAGAGCTAACTATGGCTACACCTTC
J: TRBJ1-3; D: -; size: -; V: TRBV7-9; CDR3: CASSTVSSGNTIYF; DNA: TGTGCCAGCAGCACAGTGAGCTCTGGAAACACCATATATTTT
J: TRBJ1-2; D: TRBD1; size: -; V: TRBV7-9; CDR3: CASRLNDGQAYGYTF; DNA: TGTGCCAGCAGGTTAAACGATGGACAGGCCTATGGCTACACCTTC
J: TRBJ1-5; D: -; size: many; V: TRBV27; CDR3: CASSFRVRQPQHF; DNA: TGTGCCAGCAGTTTCAGGGTGAGGCAGCCCCAGCATTTT
J: TRBJ2-7; D: TRBD1; size: -; V: TRBV7-3; CDR3: CASSLAPGQGSEQYF; DNA: TGTGCCAGCAGCTTGGCTCCGGGACAGGGAAGCGAGCAGTACTTC
J: TRBJ2-5; D: TRBD2; size: -; V: TRBV14; CDR3: CASSLRLAGGGIKMTQYF; DNA: TGTGCCAGCAGCCTACGACTAGCGGGAGGGGGGATCAAGATGACCCAGTACTTC
J: TRBJ1-4; D: -; size: -; V: TRBV28; CDR3: CASSLGTNEKLFF; DNA: TGTGCCAGCAGTTTAGGAACTAATGAAAAACTGTTTTTT
J: TRBJ1-5; D: TRBD1; size: -; V: TRBV7-3; CDR3: CASSYRDRNQPQHF; DNA: TGTGCCAGCAGCTACCGGGACAGAAATCAGCCCCAGCATTTT
J: TRBJ2-7; D: TRBD1; size: -; V: TRBV19; CDR3: CASSSDRAMQYF; DNA: TGTGCCAGTAGTTCAGACAGGGCTATGCAGTACTTC
J: TRBJ1-1; D: -; size: -; V: TRBV28; CDR3: CASSPSGGTEAFF; DNA: TGTGCCAGCAGTCCCTCGGGGGGAACTGAAGCTTTCTTT
J: TRBJ1-5; D: -; size: -; V: TRBV27; CDR3: CASSSQGWGQPQHF; DNA: TGTGCCAGCAGTTCACAGGGTTGGGGACAGCCCCAGCATTTT
J: TRBJ2-7; D: -; size: -; V: TRBV7-9; CDR3: CASSLRVGNEQYF; DNA: TGTGCCAGCAGCTTGCGGGTGGGAAACGAGCAGTACTTC
J: TRBJ2-5; D: TRBD1; size: -; V: TRBV11-3; CDR3: CASSPTGTGFETQYF; DNA: TGTGCCAGCAGCCCTACCGGGACAGGGTTTGAGACCCAGTACTTC
J: TRBJ1-5; D: -; size: -; V: TRBV6-1; CDR3: CASADTMEVRQPQHF; DNA: TGTGCCAGCGCCGATACCATGGAGGTGCGCCAGCCCCAGCATTTT
J: TRBJ1-2; D: -; size: -; V: TRBV30; CDR3: CAWRLVGLYGYTF; DNA: TGTGCCTGGAGGTTGGTAGGCCTCTATGGCTACACCTTC
J: TRBJ1-2; D: TRBD1; size: once; V: TRBV18; CDR3: CASSPPGQGSGSYTF; DNA: TGTGCCAGCTCACCACCCGGACAGGGATCCGGCTCTTACACCTTC
J: TRBJ2-7; D: -; size: -; V: TRBV2; CDR3: CASREGVTLAEQYF; DNA: TGTGCCAGCAGGGAGGGGGTTACGCTCGCCGAGCAGTACTTC
J: TRBJ2-7; D: -; size: -; V: TRBV14; CDR3: CASSQVGGTYEQYF; DNA: TGTGCCAGCAGCCAAGTGGGGGGAACTTACGAGCAGTACTTC
J: TRBJ2-2; D: -; size: -; V: TRBV7-2; CDR3: CASSFITGELFF; DNA: TGTGCCAGCAGCTTCATAACCGGGGAGCTGTTTTTT
J: TRBJ2-2; D: -; size: -; V: TRBV7-6; CDR3: CASSFQGRTGGELFF; DNA: TGTGCCAGCAGCTTCCAGGGGCGGACGGGCGGGGAGCTGTTTTTT
J: TRBJ2-2; D: -; size: once; V: TRBV25-1; CDR3: CASSEWRRQDTGELFF; DNA: TGTGCCAGCAGTGAATGGAGGAGGCAGGACACCGGGGAGCTGTTTTTT
J: TRBJ2-1; D: -; size: -; V: TRBV4-1; CDR3: CASSQGVTSSSYNEQFF; DNA: TGCGCCAGCAGCCAAGGCGTGACATCGAGCTCCTACAATGAGCAGTTCTTC